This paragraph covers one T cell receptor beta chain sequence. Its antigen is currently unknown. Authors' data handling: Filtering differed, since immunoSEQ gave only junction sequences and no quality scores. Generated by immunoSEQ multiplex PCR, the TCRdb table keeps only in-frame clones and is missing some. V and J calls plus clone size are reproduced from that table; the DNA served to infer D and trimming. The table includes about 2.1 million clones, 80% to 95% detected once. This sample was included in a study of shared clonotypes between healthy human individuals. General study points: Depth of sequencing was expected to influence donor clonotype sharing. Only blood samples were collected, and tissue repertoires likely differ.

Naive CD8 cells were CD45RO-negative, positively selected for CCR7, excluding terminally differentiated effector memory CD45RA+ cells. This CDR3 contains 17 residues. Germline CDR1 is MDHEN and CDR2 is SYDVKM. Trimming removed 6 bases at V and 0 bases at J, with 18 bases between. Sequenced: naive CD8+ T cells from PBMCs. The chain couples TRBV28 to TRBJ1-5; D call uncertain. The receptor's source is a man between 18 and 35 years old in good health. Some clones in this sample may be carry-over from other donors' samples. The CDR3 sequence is CASSSPFGFYSNQPQHF. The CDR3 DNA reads TGTGCCAGCAGCTCCCCCTTTGGATTCTATAGCAATCAGCCCCAGCATTTT.